This T cell receptor (beta chain) was captured in a study of blood T cell repertoires in COVID-19. Study in general: Italy, Spain and the United States were the sources of the convalescent and acute COVID-19 samples. T cells, B-cell-depleted T cells, or PBMCs provided the cDNA or gDNA that served as material.

Original data processing: Amplified reference gene primers provided the basis for estimating nucleated cell counts. Sequenced by immunoSEQ multiplex PCR; TCRdb stores in-frame clones only, minus some. V, J and clone size were drawn from that table, and D and trimming were deduced from the DNA. The table includes tens of thousands of clones, more than 90% detected once. V was pared by 5 bases and J by 3 bases, with 3 bases of the junction left unmatched. This CDR3 has 13 amino acids. CDR1 is LNHDA and CDR2 is SQIVND in the germline V gene (reference sequence). The rearrangement joins TRBV19 to TRBJ1-1; 7 bases agree with TRBD1. The receptor was isolated from a man aged 60 to 75 with acute or convalescent COVID-19. Sequences were obtained from peripheral blood. CDR3 sequence reads: CASSLGTDTEAFF. The DNA for the CDR3 is TGTGCCAGTAGTCTCGGGACAGACACTGAAGCTTTCTTT.